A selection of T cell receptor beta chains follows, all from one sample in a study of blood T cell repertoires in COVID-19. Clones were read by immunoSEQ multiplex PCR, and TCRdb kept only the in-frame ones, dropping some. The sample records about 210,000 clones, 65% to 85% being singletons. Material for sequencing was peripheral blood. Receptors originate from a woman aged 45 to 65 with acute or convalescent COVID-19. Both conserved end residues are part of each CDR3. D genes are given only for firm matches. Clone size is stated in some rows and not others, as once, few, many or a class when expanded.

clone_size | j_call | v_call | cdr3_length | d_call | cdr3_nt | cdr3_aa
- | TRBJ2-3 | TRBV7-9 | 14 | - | TGTGCCAGCAGCTTAGGACTCGAGGCAGATACGCAGTATTTT | CASSLGLEADTQYF
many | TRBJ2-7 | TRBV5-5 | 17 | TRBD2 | TGTGCCAGCAGCTTGGATTTGATAGGACTAGCATCCTACGAGCAGTACTTC | CASSLDLIGLASYEQYF
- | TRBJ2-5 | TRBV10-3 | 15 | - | TGTGCCATCAGTGCCGGGGGGACAAGCCAAGAGACCCAGTACTTC | CAISAGGTSQETQYF
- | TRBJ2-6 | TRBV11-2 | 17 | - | TGTGCCAGCAACAACGGGGGGCGCAGCTCTGGGGCCAACGTCCTGACTTTC | CASNNGGRSSGANVLTF
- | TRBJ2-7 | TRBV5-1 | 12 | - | TGCGCCAGCAGCTTGTTAGGGGACGAGCAGTACTTC | CASSLLGDEQYF
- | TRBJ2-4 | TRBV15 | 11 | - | TGTGCCACCAGCAGAGGTAGCATTCAGTACTTC | CATSRGSIQYF
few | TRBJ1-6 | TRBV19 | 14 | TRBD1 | TGTGCCAGTAGTTTCCGGACAGGGGATTCACCCCTCCACTTT | CASSFRTGDSPLHF
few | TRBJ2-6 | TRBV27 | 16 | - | TGTGCCAGCAGTTTGGCAGGAGGTGCCGGGGCCAACGTCCTGACTTTC | CASSLAGGAGANVLTF
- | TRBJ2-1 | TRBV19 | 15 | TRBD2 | TGTGCCAGTAGATCGGGACTAGCGGGAGCCAATGAGCAGTTCTTC | CASRSGLAGANEQFF
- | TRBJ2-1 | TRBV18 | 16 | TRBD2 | TGTGCCAGCTCACCACTTAGCGGGAGCTCCTACAATGAGCAGTTCTTC | CASSPLSGSSYNEQFF
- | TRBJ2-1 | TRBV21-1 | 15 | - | TGTGCCAGCAGCAATAACGGACAGGGTTCGGCCGAGCAGTTCTTC | CASSNNGQGSAEQFF
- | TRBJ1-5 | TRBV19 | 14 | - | TGTGCCAGTACGGGTGACAGGTACAATCAGCCCCAGCATTTT | CASTGDRYNQPQHF
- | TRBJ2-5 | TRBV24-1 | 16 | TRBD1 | TGTGCCACCAGTGATTTGCAAGGGACAGGGGAAGAGACCCAGTACTTC | CATSDLQGTGEETQYF
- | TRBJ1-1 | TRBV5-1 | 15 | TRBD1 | TGCGCCAGCAGCTTGGACAGGGGGATTGGCACTGAAGCTTTCTTT | CASSLDRGIGTEAFF
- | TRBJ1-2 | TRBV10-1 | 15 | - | TGCGCCAGCAGTGAGTCTCACAGAGAAAACTATGGCTACACCTTC | CASSESHRENYGYTF
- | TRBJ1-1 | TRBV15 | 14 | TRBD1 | TGTGCCACCAGCCAGGGGGCAGTGAACACTGAAGCTTTCTTT | CATSQGAVNTEAFF
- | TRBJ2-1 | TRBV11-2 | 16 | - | TGTGCCAGCAGCTCAACGACTGGGAGCTCCTACAATGAGCAGTTCTTC | CASSSTTGSSYNEQFF
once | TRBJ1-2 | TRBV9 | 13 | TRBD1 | TGTGCCAGCAGCGCGCAGGGGGACTATGGCTACACCTTC | CASSAQGDYGYTF
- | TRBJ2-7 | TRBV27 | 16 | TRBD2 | TGTGCCAGCAGCTTCTGGACTAGCGGGCGTGGAGGCGAGCAGTACTTC | CASSFWTSGRGGEQYF
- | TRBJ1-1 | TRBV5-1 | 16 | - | TGCGCCAGCAGCCTAGGTCCTGAGACAGGATATTCTCAAGCTTTCTTT | CASSLGPETGYSQAFF
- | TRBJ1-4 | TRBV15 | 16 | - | TGTGCCACCAGCAGAGGGACAGCCGCAACTAATGAAAAACTGTTTTTT | CATSRGTAATNEKLFF
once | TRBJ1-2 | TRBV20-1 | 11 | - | TGCAGTGCTAGGGGAGGGGTGGGCTACACCTTC | CSARGGVGYTF
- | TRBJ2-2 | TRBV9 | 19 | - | TGTGCCAGCAGCGTCCCCTCCGGGAGTAGGGATTCCCTCCCCGGGGAGCTGTTTTTT | CASSVPSGSRDSLPGELFF
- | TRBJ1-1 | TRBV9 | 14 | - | TGTGCCAGCAGCGCCACCGTGGGGGGCACTGAAGCTTTCTTT | CASSATVGGTEAFF
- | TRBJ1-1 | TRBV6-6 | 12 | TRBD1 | TGTGCCAGCAAAGACAGGGGCGGGGAAGCTTTCTTT | CASKDRGGEAFF
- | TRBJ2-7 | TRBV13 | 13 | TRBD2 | TGTGCCAGCAGCGCCTATAGCGGGACCGAGCAGTACTTC | CASSAYSGTEQYF
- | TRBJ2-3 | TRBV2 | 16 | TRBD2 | TGTGCCAGTAGAGGGGGAACGGGAGGGGGCACAGATACGCAGTATTTT | CASRGGTGGGTDTQYF
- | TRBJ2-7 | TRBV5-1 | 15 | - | TGCGCCAGCAGCTTGGCTAAGGCAGGGGCCTACGAGCAGTACTTC | CASSLAKAGAYEQYF